This record looks at one TCR beta chain sequence and its context. The antigen is not known. CDR1 SGHTA and CDR2 FQGNSA come from the germline V gene. The V end lost 5 bases, the J end lost 6 bases, and 8 bases lay between the germline ends. This CDR3 has 12 amino acids. This entry comes from a study of OX40 agonist ivuxolimab in advanced cancers. Study-wide context: Three patients, one with hepatocellular carcinoma and two with cutaneous melanoma, achieved partial responses.

The repertoire was sequenced with immunoSEQ multiplex PCR; TCRdb's copy has only in-frame clones and lacks some. This repertoire shows approximately 82,000 clones, approximately 85% found once; its top ten account for under 3%. General study points: Clonal expansion by week 6 occurred in CD4+ and CD8+ blood T cells (at 0.1 to 3.0 mg/kg). In CD8+ T cells, expanded clones were on average more numerous than in CD4+.

This TCR came from an adult with an advanced solid tumor such as melanoma, head and neck, liver or kidney cancer. The V call is TRBV7-2, the J call TRBJ2-4; D gene uncertain. Here the sequenced sample was CD4+ or CD8+ T cells sorted from blood, taken in a trial of the OX40 agonist ivuxolimab. CDR3 in DNA: TGTGCCAGCAGCCCCCCTGCAAACATTCAGTACTTC. This codes for CASSPPANIQYF.